The 30 T cell receptor beta chains in this list originate from one sample, sequenced in a study of blood T cell repertoires in COVID-19. The assay was immunoSEQ multiplex PCR, and TCRdb's table has in-frame clones only and misses some. The sample has about 210,000 clones, 80% to 85% seen once. The sequenced material came from PBMCs or T cells enriched from blood (not recorded which). These receptors all come from a woman in her forties or fifties with acute COVID-19.

The chain carries TRBV28 and TRBJ1-2; weak D call: TRBD1 (6 bases). Germline assignment: CDR1 MDHEN and CDR2 SYDVKM. The V end lost 10 bases, the J end lost 1 base, and 16 bases lay between the germline ends. The CDR3 is 14 amino acids. In nucleotides, the CDR3 is TGTGCCACTCGGACAGTCAGTGGTAACTATGGCTACACCTTC. Translating gives CATRTVSGNYGYTF.

V usage is TRBV27 and J usage is TRBJ1-6, with TRBD1 matching over 7 bases. V lost 5 bases, J lost 9 bases, and 13 bases stayed unmatched. Germline values: CDR1 MNHEY, CDR2 SMNVEV (reference sequence). CDR3 length: 16 amino acids. CDR3 DNA sequence: TGTGCCAGCAGTCTGAGCAGGACAGGTGTACGTTCACCCCTCCACTTT. It encodes CASSLSRTGVRSPLHF.

This clone is a singleton in its sample. CDR3 sequence: CASRLDTNQPQHF. The CDR3 bases are TGTGCCAGCAGGTTGGACACAAATCAGCCCCAGCATTTT. The chain joins TRBV28 to TRBJ1-5; D is possibly TRBD1 (5 bases). Trimming shortened V by 6 bases and J by 4 bases, and 10 bases separated the two germline ends. This CDR3 has 13 residues. CDR1 and CDR2 from the germline V gene are MDHEN and SYDVKM.

The chain joins TRBV6-2 or TRBV6-3 to TRBJ2-7; a weak D match, TRBD2 (5 bases). The CDR3 spans 15 residues. V lost 5 bases, J lost 3 bases, and 17 bases lay in between. Germline V gene data show CDR1 as MNHEY and CDR2 as SVGEGT. CDR3 in amino acids: CASSPPGSKHYEQYF. The CDR3 DNA reads as TGTGCCAGCAGTCCCCCGGGGAGTAAACACTACGAGCAGTACTTC.

This clone showed up just once. This chain connects TRBV6-1 to TRBJ2-7; D possibly corresponds to TRBD2 (6 bases). The germline CDR1 and CDR2 sequences are MNHNS and SASEGT. The CDR3 covers 16 residues. The V end was cut by 4 bases, the J end by 3 bases, with 19 bases between. The CDR3, as DNA: TGTGCCAGCAGTGCAGGAAGAACCGGGGGAAACTACGAGCAGTACTTC. Its translation: CASSAGRTGGNYEQYF.

CDR3: CASSLGGGGSKSGSPLHF. Written as DNA, the CDR3 is TGTGCCAGCAGCTTAGGAGGGGGCGGGTCGAAATCAGGGTCACCCCTCCACTTT. V gene TRBV7-2 combines with J gene TRBJ1-6; 7 positions agree with TRBD1. V shed 1 base, J shed 10 bases, and the junction held 16 bases outside the gene matches. This CDR3 has 18 amino acids. Germline CDR1 is SGHTA and CDR2 is FQGNSA.

The chain joins TRBV24-1 to TRBJ2-3; D is undetermined. This CDR3 comprises 12 residues. The germline V and J ends were trimmed by 3 bases and 15 bases, with 15 bases remaining between them. Germline V CDR1 and CDR2: KGHDR, SFDVKD. The CDR3 DNA follows: TGTGCCACCAGTGATCCCCGCGCCAGGAAATATTTT. Its protein product is CATSDPRARKYF.

The chain recombines TRBV27 with TRBJ2-7; 8 positions match TRBD2. The ends lost 5 bases at V and 3 bases at J; junction bases unmatched: 12. Germline assignment: CDR1 MNHEY and CDR2 SMNVEV (reference sequence). The CDR3 runs to 16 residues. The CDR3 nucleotides read TGTGCCAGCAGTCCCTATGGACTAGCTCGCCTCTACGAGCAGTACTTC. Its translation: CASSPYGLARLYEQYF.

The V call is TRBV18, the J call TRBJ1-6; 9 bases fit TRBD1. The CDR3 spans 15 residues. The V segment lost 1 base and the J segment 8 bases; nucleotides outside the gene matches: 3. CDR1 is KGHSH, CDR2 LQKENI, per germline. CDR3 sequence reads: CASSPRTGVHSPLHF. In DNA, the CDR3 is TGTGCCAGCTCACCACGGACAGGGGTTCATTCACCCCTCCACTTT.

V and J are TRBV5-1 and TRBJ2-5, with D tentatively TRBD1 (5 bases). V dropped 1 base and J dropped 4 bases, with 11 bases sitting between them. The CDR3 loop spans 14 amino acids. CDR1 SGHRS and CDR2 YFSETQ come from the germline V gene. The CDR3 is CASSLWGAGETQYF. The CDR3 DNA reads TGCGCCAGCAGCTTGTGGGGCGCCGGAGAGACCCAGTACTTC.

This clone was recorded many times. The V gene is TRBV7-2, the J gene TRBJ2-5, with D unclear. V lost 5 bases and J 7 bases, leaving 14 bases between the germline ends. This CDR3 region has 13 residues. Germline V lookup: CDR1 SGHTA, CDR2 FQGNSA. CDR3 sequence: CASSEASVGTQYF. The DNA of the CDR3 is TGTGCCAGCAGCGAGGCTAGTGTGGGGACCCAGTACTTC.

The chain couples TRBV3-1 (or the pseudogene TRBV3-2) to TRBJ1-1, with D tentatively TRBD1 (5 bases). V gave up 0 bases and J gave up 3 bases, with 20 bases separating them. Germline V gene sequence: CDR1 LGHDT, CDR2 YNNKEL (reference sequence). The CDR3 is 18 amino acids. DNA of the CDR3: TGTGCCAGCAGCCAAGACCTCGGGGCAGGGAGGCGTTACACTGAAGCTTTCTTT. This sequence encodes CASSQDLGAGRRYTEAFF.

The V call is TRBV27, the J call TRBJ1-2; 7 bases are shared with TRBD1. The CDR3 length is 14 residues. V shed 2 bases and J 2 bases; nucleotides not matched to a gene: 2. Per germline, CDR1 MNHEY and CDR2 SMNVEV (reference sequence). In DNA, the CDR3 is TGTGCCAGCAGTTTACAAGGGGGCAACTATGGCTACACCTTC. Protein product: CASSLQGGNYGYTF.

The chain is built from TRBV4-3 and TRBJ2-7; D is perhaps TRBD2 (6 bases). The CDR3 has 15 amino acids. The germline CDR1 and CDR2 sequences are LGHNA and YSLEER. V was trimmed by 4 bases and J by 2 bases, leaving 15 bases between them. Written as DNA, the CDR3 is TGCGCCAGCAGCCTCGGGACTCCTTGGGCCTACGAGCAGTACTTC. Translation gives CASSLGTPWAYEQYF.

This clone was seen more than once but under ten times. This chain connects TRBV18 to TRBJ1-1; D is possibly TRBD1 (6 bases). Trimming stripped 2 bases from V and 1 base from J, with 11 bases between. The germline CDR1 and CDR2 sequences are KGHSH and LQKENI. The CDR3 covers 15 residues. In nucleotides, the CDR3 is TGTGCCAGCTCACCAAGAGGCAGGGGGAACACTGAAGCTTTCTTT. Its protein is CASSPRGRGNTEAFF.

CDR3 DNA sequence: TGTGCCAGCAGCTACGGGACTAGCGGGGGGCGGGATACGCAGTATTTT. It is translated as CASSYGTSGGRDTQYF. V is TRBV3-1 (or the pseudogene TRBV3-2) and J is TRBJ2-3; 15 bases align to TRBD2. V was clipped by 5 bases and J by 6 bases; unmatched bases: 6. The CDR3 is 16 residues long. The germline CDR1 and CDR2 sequences are LGHDT and YNNKEL (reference sequence).

The chain carries TRBV28 and TRBJ2-4; D is perhaps TRBD1 (6 bases). CDR1 and CDR2 (germline): MDHEN, SYDVKM. Deletions cut 6 bases from V and 6 bases from J, with 18 bases between. The CDR3 has 15 amino acids. CDR3 DNA sequence: TGTGCCAGCAGCCCCAGGGGTGCTTGGGGAAACATTCAGTACTTC. Protein sequence: CASSPRGAWGNIQYF.

This clone was detected once. J is TRBJ2-7 and V is TRBV3-1 (or the pseudogene TRBV3-2); D may be TRBD1 (6 bases). CDR1 is LGHDT and CDR2 is YNNKEL in the germline V gene (reference sequence). The ends were cut back, 3 bases at V and 2 bases at J, with 20 bases in the middle. The CDR3 loop spans 17 amino acids. The CDR3: CASSHKANRAVAYEQYF. CDR3 sequence (DNA): TGTGCCAGCAGCCATAAGGCAAACAGGGCGGTCGCCTACGAGCAGTACTTC.

This chain joins TRBV4-3 and TRBJ2-2; the match to TRBD2 covers 11 bases. Trimming removed 0 bases from V and 4 bases from J; junction bases left unmatched: 10. CDR3 length: 19 residues. Germline assignment: CDR1 LGHNA and CDR2 YSLEER. The CDR3 spells CASSQDPLSGGVATGELFF. The CDR3 coding sequence is TGCGCCAGCAGCCAAGATCCCCTTAGCGGGGGGGTTGCCACCGGGGAGCTGTTTTTT.

The CDR3: CASSNPSGGSYEQYF. The CDR3 nucleotides are TGCGCCAGCAGCAACCCTAGCGGGGGGTCCTACGAGCAGTACTTC. The rearrangement uses TRBV4-1 and TRBJ2-7; 11 bases line up with TRBD2. The trim removed 5 bases at V and 1 base at J, leaving 4 bases unmatched. This CDR3 has 15 residues. The V gene's germline CDR1 is MGHRA and CDR2 YSYEKL.

The chain recombines TRBV9 with TRBJ1-1; 8 nucleotides match TRBD1. The CDR3 length is 15 residues. J was trimmed by 7 bases and V by 4 bases; bases with no gene match: 12. Germline V CDR1 and CDR2: SGDLS, YYNGEE. The CDR3 DNA reads as TGTGCCAGCAGCCCCAGGACAGGGCGCCTACTTGAAGCTTTCTTT. It yields the protein CASSPRTGRLLEAFF.

V is TRBV14 and J is TRBJ2-1; D is uncertain. V lost 0 bases to trimming and J lost 7 bases, with 4 bases between them. Per the germline V gene, CDR1 is SGHDN and CDR2 is FVKESK. The CDR3 sequence is 12 residues long. The CDR3 region has the DNA TGTGCCAGCAGCCAAGATCGGAATGAGCAGTTCTTC. This encodes CASSQDRNEQFF.

This clone was picked up many times. J is TRBJ1-1 and V is TRBV28, with 10 bases lining up with TRBD1. The CDR3 has 14 residues. The germline CDR1 and CDR2 sequences are MDHEN and SYDVKM. The V and J ends lost 6 bases and 1 base, in that order; junction bases with no gene match: 2. CDR3 coding DNA: TGTGCCAGCAGGGGGACAGGGGCGAACACTGAAGCTTTCTTT. Its protein is CASRGTGANTEAFF. The full variable domain, in which reference TRBV28 and TRBJ1-1 provide the parts outside the CDR3, is DVKVTQSSRYLVKRTGEKVFLECVQDMDHENMFWYRQDPGLGLRLIYFSYDVKMKEKGDIPEGYSVSREKKERFSLILESASTNQTSMYLCASRGTGANTEAFFGQGTRLTVV.

The rearrangement joins TRBV18 to TRBJ1-5, with D hard to call. V lost 2 bases and J 11 bases, leaving 16 bases between the germline ends. The CDR3 length is 14 residues. In germline, CDR1 is KGHSH, CDR2 LQKENI. The CDR3: CASSPRGSLEAQHF. The CDR3 DNA reads as TGTGCCAGCTCACCAAGAGGGTCCTTAGAAGCCCAGCATTTT.

This clone was observed a handful of times. The CDR3: CASSSNRESSPLHF. The CDR3 coding sequence is TGTGCCAGCAGCTCGAACAGGGAAAGCTCACCCCTCCACTTT. J is TRBJ1-6 and V is TRBV11-3; the D gene is possibly TRBD1 (6 bases). Between the trimmed V and J ends, which lost 4 bases and 10 bases, there was a span of 14 bases. From germline, CDR1 is SGHNT and CDR2 YENEEA. The length of the CDR3 is 14 residues.

The chain links TRBV6-4 to TRBJ2-1; TRBD2 agrees at 10 bases. The CDR3 contains 15 residues. After removal of 4 bases from V and 9 bases from J, the junction contained 9 bases not matched to a gene. CDR1 and CDR2 (germline): MRHNA, SNTAGT. The CDR3 coding sequence is TGTGCCAGCAGTGTAACTAGCGGGATAGGAGGTGAGCAGTTCTTC. This translates into CASSVTSGIGGEQFF.

This clone appeared once. This rearrangement joins TRBV28 to TRBJ1-2, with a weak D call TRBD1 (6 bases). Per the germline V gene, CDR1 is MDHEN and CDR2 is SYDVKM. This CDR3 has 12 residues. Trimming pared 7 bases from V and 6 bases from J, leaving 12 bases between. CDR3 nucleotides: TGTGCCAGCATAACAGGGAGCGATGGCTACACCTTC. It specifies CASITGSDGYTF.

This clone was observed a handful of times. CDR3: CAWSVGSPQVSYNSPLHF. CDR3 DNA sequence: TGTGCCTGGAGTGTGGGCAGTCCACAAGTCTCCTATAATTCACCCCTCCACTTT. The chain carries TRBV30 and TRBJ1-6; D ambiguous. The CDR3 is 18 amino acids. Germline values: CDR1 GTSNPN, CDR2 SVGIG (reference sequence). V gave up 0 bases and J gave up 0 bases, with 15 bases separating them.

In this sample, this clone turned up once. The chain joins TRBV7-9 to TRBJ1-2; perhaps TRBD1 as D (6 bases). Between the trimmed V and J ends, which lost 2 bases and 8 bases, there was a span of 18 bases. The CDR3 has 15 amino acids. Germline V gives CDR1 SEHNR, CDR2 FQNEAQ (reference sequence). Here the CDR3 reads CASSLIQTGFGGYTF. The CDR3 bases are TGTGCCAGCAGCTTAATCCAGACAGGCTTTGGCGGCTACACCTTC.

The V and J genes are TRBV6-5 and TRBJ2-7, with 9 bases that match TRBD2. The CDR3 is 16 residues long. Germline V gives CDR1 MNHEY, CDR2 SVGAGI. The J segment lost 4 bases and the V segment lost 0 bases, leaving 7 bases of the junction unmatched. In DNA, the CDR3 is TGTGCCAGCAGTTACTCGTCTGCGGGAGGGTTATACGAGCAGTACTTC. Translated: CASSYSSAGGLYEQYF.